This T cell receptor (beta chain) was obtained from a study of blood T cells in healthy people across ages. Study-level points and caveats: Versus aged donors, long-lived donors had higher diversity and more naive CD4+ cells.

For the second PCR, which ran for about 7 to 12 cycles, a sample-barcoded 5' primer and a J-beta primer mix were used. TCRdb reprocessed the 5' RACE reads via MiXCR and lists one record per CDR3 protein. The profile shows around 1,500,000 distinct CDR3 sequences, roughly 27% of them singletons. This CDR3 has 15 residues. Germline CDR1 and CDR2: DFQATT and SNEGSKA (reference sequence). This clonotype appeared a few times. Its target is unknown. At one end the junction does not follow the germline gene, possibly because of a read error. The sequence derives from a young woman in good health. The V call is TRBV20-1, the J call TRBJ2-7, with D perhaps TRBD2 (5 bases). The sequenced sample was blood. The CDR3 DNA follows: TGCAGTGTTAGAGATCCAAAGGCGAGAGGGTACGAGCAGTACTTC. It specifies CSVRDPKARGYEQYF.